This entry describes one T cell receptor beta chain. This clonotype was counted at least ten times. No antigen is known for it. Per-base quality was not reported, and no clone a single base away is much larger than it. The data originate from a study of T-cell reconstitution after alpha-beta-depleted transplantation in children (dated by TCRdb to the mid-2010s). At the level of the whole study: T-cell immune reconstitution after TCRalphabeta/CD19-depleted allogeneic hematopoietic cell transplantation in children was quantitatively tracked in the study by means of TCR repertoire profiling.

Receptor amplification or capture employed PCR. TCRdb shows the sequencer as Illumina HiSeq 2500. To normalize quantification of the TCRbeta repertoire, the TCR libraries were built with molecular barcoding that relied on unique molecular identifiers. TCRdb reprocessing: public reads trimmed at Q25 with fastp, clones called with MiXCR, in-frame beta chains kept. Duplicate CDR3 protein sequences are folded into a single record with the most common DNA and genes. In this sample the table shows about half a million distinct CDR3 sequences, under 15% of which occur a single time. About 6% of the sample is held by the ten biggest clonotypes. Compared with germline, V lacks 4 bases and J lacks 5 bases; bases without a gene match: 5. There are 14 amino acids in the CDR3, from cysteine to phenylalanine inclusive. Solely the CDR3 DNA is kept, with 42 bases framed from the first base. Via the germline V gene, CDR1 is ENHRY and CDR2 SYGVKD.

This specimen consisted of PBMCs from the stem cell graft donor, obtained from the stem cell graft. Recombination joined TRBV10-3 with TRBJ2-1; a stretch of 7 junction bases matches TRBD2. The receptor's source is a human donor who donated a stem cell graft to a child with combined immunodeficiency. The CDR3 region reads CAISVRETHNEQFF. Read as DNA, the sequence is TGTGCCATCAGTGTGCGGGAGACCCACAATGAGCAGTTCTTC.